This TCR beta chain emerged from a study of T cells in Graves' hyperthyroidism and ophthalmopathy. Hyperthyroidism in the patients, aged 18 to 65, was newly diagnosed and under 2 months in duration. On this clonotype itself: Its antigen is as yet unknown.

Study observations and caveats: Patients with ophthalmopathy were separated from those with stable hyperthyroidism by a 13 V-J model.

The investigators amplified TCR beta CDR3 regions from RNA transcripts. HTBI primers drove first-round RT-PCR of the TCR CDR3. TCRdb recomputed calls from the multiplex PCR reads with MiXCR, one row per CDR3 protein. The sample has 360,000 or so distinct CDR3 sequences; 19% are singletons. Looked up from germline, CDR1 is LGHNT and CDR2 is FRNRAP. The germline V and J ends were trimmed by 7 bases and 1 base, with 10 bases remaining between them. CDR3 length: 13 amino acids. This TCR derives from a woman aged 18-29 years with Graves' hyperthyroidism. The sample taken for sequencing was blood. The genes are TRBV12-5 and TRBJ2-5; D is perhaps TRBD1 (6 bases). CDR3 region: CASAIGGQETQYF. DNA of the CDR3: TGTGCTAGTGCCATAGGGGGCCAAGAGACCCAGTACTTC.